The clone carrying this T cell receptor (beta chain) was detected only a few times. Its antigen is as yet unknown. The sample comes from a study of beta chain features in type 1 diabetes. Study-level findings and limits: For Type 1 diabetes patients, all four CD4+ subsets carried TCRB CDR3s that were moderately but significantly shorter. Possibly, sequencing cDNA over-represented cells that had high TCR expression levels.

As every portion of the isolated RNA was reverse transcribed, the sequencing read expressed TCRB transcripts. Profiling relied on immunoSEQ multiplex PCR, and the TCRdb table lists in-frame clones only, not all of them. The sample lists hundreds of thousands of clones, 11% seen once, with around 0.017% in the top ten. Germline assignment: CDR1 MNHNS and CDR2 SASEGT. With 2 bases removed from V and 0 bases from J, the gap between germline ends came to 13 bases. This CDR3 region has 16 residues. What was sequenced was naive CD4+ T cells from blood. The receptor was isolated from a man aged 25-45 years with type 1 diabetes. The chain uses TRBV6-1 and TRBJ1-2; tentatively, D is TRBD1 (6 bases). The CDR3 here is CASSEQGNAANYGYTF. The CDR3 DNA sequence: TGTGCCAGCAGTGAACAGGGGAATGCGGCTAACTATGGCTACACCTTC.